The clone carrying this T cell receptor beta chain has just one count. Only in-frame clones appear in the TCRdb table, and some are missing; sequencing was by immunoSEQ multiplex PCR. The table includes 200,000 to 250,000 clones, about 80% detected once. The record originates from a study of blood T cell repertoires in COVID-19. The V end was cut by 6 bases, the J end by 4 bases, with 10 bases between. The germline gives CDR1 MNHEY, CDR2 SVGEGT. This CDR3 has 13 residues. This TCR was sampled from a woman under 40 who had recovered from COVID-19. The gene calls are TRBV6-2 or TRBV6-3 and TRBJ2-1; D remains ambiguous. Sequenced material: peripheral blood. The DNA of the CDR3 is TGTGCCAGCAGCCCCGTCCTATACAATGAGCAGTTCTTC. This translates into CASSPVLYNEQFF.